This T cell receptor (beta chain) was documented in a study of blood T cells in healthy people across ages. CDR3 length equals 12 residues. Germline values: CDR1 SEHNR, CDR2 FQNEAQ (reference sequence). For the second PCR, which ran for roughly 6 to 11 cycles, a sample-barcoded 5' primer and a J-beta primer mix were used. TCRdb passed the 5' RACE reads through MiXCR, listing each CDR3 protein once. The sample carries around 990,000 distinct CDR3 sequences, roughly 24% recorded once. These data were also reused for a study on T cells of mothers and their children.

The TCR originated in a girl aged 2-10 years in good health. Material: blood. The rearrangement joins TRBV7-9 to TRBJ2-5, with D perhaps matching TRBD2 (5 bases). The J call may be incorrect, as the DNA end agrees better with TRBJ2-1. The chain's CDR3 is CASSFTGNGQFF. CDR3 coding DNA: TGTGCCAGCAGCTTTACGGGGAACGGGCAGTTCTTC.